The text below deals with one TCR beta chain. Its antigen is not known. The CDR3 contains 15 residues. Per the germline V gene, CDR1 is SQVTM and CDR2 is ANQGSEA. V was clipped by 3 bases and J by 0 bases, with 11 bases between them. This sample was taken from a study of memory CD4+ T cells and cytomegalovirus serostatus. For the study at large: Donors were healthy Belgian adults, 9 or 10 CMV seropositive and 20 to 25 seronegative. General study results and limits: CMV serostatus prediction reached median AUC around 0.95, or 0.9 with US-trained model. Of approximately 160 reported CMV TCRbeta sequences, some 67 were found in memory CD4+ repertoires.

Original processing notes: After removing out-of-frame reads, 2 million to 2.5 million distinct TCRbeta sequences remained. Measured with immunoSEQ multiplex PCR; TCRdb has only the in-frame clones, and not every one. The DNA was the basis for D and trimming; V, J and clone size are from that table. Of 45,000 to 65,000 clones detected, 80% to 90% appear once; the ten largest clones hold roughly 2%. The sort gate was single viable CD3+CD4+CD8-CD45RO+ cells for memory CD4+ T cells. This sequence was found in an adult in good health and CMV-seropositive. The specimen was memory CD4+ T cells from blood. The chain joins TRBV29-1 to TRBJ2-2; D is ambiguous. The CDR3 protein is CSVELAQPNTGELFF. CDR3 in DNA: TGCAGCGTTGAGTTGGCTCAACCGAACACCGGGGAGCTGTTTTTT.